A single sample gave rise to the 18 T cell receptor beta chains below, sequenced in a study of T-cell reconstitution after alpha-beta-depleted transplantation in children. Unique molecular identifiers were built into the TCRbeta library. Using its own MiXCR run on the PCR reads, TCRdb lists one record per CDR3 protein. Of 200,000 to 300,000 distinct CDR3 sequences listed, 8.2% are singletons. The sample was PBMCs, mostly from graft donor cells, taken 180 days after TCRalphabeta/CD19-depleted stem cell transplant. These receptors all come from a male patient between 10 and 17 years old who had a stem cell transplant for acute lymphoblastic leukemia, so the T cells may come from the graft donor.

CDR3 in DNA: TGTGCCAGCAGCTTACCTCGGGGGGGCGACACTGAAGCTTTCTTT. This encodes CASSLPRGGDTEAFF. The chain combines TRBV7-2 with TRBJ1-1, with a weak D call TRBD1 (6 bases). V was trimmed by 2 bases and J by 3 bases, leaving 13 bases between them. The CDR3 length is 15 residues. Germline V gene data show CDR1 as SGHTA and CDR2 as FQGNSA.

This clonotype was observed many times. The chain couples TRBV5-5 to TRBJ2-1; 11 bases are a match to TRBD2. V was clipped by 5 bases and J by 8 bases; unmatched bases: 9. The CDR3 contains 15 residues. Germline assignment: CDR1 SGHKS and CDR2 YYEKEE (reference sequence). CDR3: CASSPVAGGPHEQFF. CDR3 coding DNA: TGTGCCAGCAGTCCTGTAGCGGGGGGGCCCCATGAGCAGTTCTTC.

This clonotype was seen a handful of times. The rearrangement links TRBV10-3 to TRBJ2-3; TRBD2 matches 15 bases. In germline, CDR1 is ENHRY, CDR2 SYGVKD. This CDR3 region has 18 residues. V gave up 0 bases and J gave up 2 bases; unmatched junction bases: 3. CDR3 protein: CAISESRTSGRATDTQYF. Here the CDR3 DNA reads TGTGCCATCAGTGAGTCGCGGACTAGCGGGAGGGCCACAGATACGCAGTATTTT.

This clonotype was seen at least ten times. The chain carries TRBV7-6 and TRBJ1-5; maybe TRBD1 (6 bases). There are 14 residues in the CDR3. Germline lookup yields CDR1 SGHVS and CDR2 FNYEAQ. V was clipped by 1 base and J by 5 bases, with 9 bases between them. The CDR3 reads CASSLGEGDQPQHF. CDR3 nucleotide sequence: TGTGCCAGCAGCTTAGGGGAGGGGGATCAGCCCCAGCATTTT. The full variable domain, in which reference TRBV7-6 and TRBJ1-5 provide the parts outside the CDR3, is GAGVSQSPRYKVTKRGQDVALRCDPISGHVSLYWYRQALGQGPEFLTYFNYEAQQDKSGLPNDRFSAERPEGSISTLTIQRTEQRDSAMYRCASSLGEGDQPQHFGDGTRLSIL.

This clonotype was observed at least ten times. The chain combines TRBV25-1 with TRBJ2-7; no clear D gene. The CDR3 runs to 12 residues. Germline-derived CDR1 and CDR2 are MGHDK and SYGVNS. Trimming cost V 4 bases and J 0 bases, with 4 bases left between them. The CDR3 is CASSAYSYEQYF. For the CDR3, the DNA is TGTGCCAGCAGTGCCTACTCCTACGAGCAGTACTTC.

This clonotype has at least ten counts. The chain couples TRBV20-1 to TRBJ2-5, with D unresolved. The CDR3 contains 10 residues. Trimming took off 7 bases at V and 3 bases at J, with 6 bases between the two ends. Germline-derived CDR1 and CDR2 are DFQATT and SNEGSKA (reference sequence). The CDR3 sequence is CSVREETQYF. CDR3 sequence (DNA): TGCAGTGTCAGAGAAGAGACCCAGTACTTC.

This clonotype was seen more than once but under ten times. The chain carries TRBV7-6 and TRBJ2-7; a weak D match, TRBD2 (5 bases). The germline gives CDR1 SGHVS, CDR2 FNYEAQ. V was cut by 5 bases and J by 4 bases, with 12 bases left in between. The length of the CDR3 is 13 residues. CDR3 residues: CASSLEEVYEQYF. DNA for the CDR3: TGTGCCAGCAGCCTGGAGGAGGTTTACGAGCAGTACTTC.

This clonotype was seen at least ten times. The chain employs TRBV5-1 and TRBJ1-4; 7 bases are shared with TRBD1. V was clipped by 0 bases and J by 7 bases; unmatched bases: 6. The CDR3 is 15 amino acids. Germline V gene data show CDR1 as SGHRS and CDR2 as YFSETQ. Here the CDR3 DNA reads TGCGCCAGCAGCTTGGAGACAGGGCTAGGTGAAAAACTGTTTTTT. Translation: CASSLETGLGEKLFF. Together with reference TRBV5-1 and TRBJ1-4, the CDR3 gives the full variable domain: KAGVTQTPRYLIKTRGQQVTLSCSPISGHRSVSWYQQTPGQGLQFLFEYFSETQRNKGNFPGRFSGRQFSNSRSEMNVSTLELGDSALYLCASSLETGLGEKLFFGSGTQLSVL.

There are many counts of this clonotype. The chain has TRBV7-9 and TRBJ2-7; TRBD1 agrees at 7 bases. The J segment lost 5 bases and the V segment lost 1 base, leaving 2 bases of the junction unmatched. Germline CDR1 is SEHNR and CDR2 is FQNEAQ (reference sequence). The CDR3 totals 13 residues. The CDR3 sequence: CASSLVTGDEQYF. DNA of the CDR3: TGTGCCAGCAGCTTAGTCACAGGGGACGAGCAGTACTTC.

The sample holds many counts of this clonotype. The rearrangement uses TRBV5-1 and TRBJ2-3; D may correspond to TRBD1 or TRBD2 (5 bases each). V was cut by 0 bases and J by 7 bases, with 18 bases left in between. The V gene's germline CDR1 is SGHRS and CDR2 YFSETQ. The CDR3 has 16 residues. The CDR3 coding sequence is TGCGCCAGCAGCTTGGCATCCTCACGCTCGGGACATACGCAGTATTTT. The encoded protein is CASSLASSRSGHTQYF.

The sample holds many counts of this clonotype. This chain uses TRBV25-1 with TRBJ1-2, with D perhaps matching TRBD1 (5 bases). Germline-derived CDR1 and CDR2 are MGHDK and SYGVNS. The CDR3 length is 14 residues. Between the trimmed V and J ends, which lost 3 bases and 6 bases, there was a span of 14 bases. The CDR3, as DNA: TGTGCCAGCAGTGAGGGCAGGGTAACAGATGGCTACACCTTC. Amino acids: CASSEGRVTDGYTF.

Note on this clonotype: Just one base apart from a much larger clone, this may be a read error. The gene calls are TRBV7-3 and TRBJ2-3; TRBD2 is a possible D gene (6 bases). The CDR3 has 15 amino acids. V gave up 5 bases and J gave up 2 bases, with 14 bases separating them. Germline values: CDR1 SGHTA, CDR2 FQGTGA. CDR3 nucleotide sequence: TGTGCCAGCAGCCTCCTTGGGGGGACCACAGATACGCAGTATTTT. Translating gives CASSLLGGTTDTQYF.

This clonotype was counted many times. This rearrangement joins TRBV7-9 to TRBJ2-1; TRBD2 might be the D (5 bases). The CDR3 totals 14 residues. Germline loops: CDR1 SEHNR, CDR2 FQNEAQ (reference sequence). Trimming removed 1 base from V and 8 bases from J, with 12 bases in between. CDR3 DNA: TGTGCCAGCAGCTTAGATAGCATGAGGGATGAGCAGTTCTTC. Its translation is CASSLDSMRDEQFF.

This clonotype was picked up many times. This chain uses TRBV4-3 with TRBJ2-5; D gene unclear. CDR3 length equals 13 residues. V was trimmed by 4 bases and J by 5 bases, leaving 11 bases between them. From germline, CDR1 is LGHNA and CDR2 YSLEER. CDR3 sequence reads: CASSLSLDETQYF. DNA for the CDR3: TGCGCCAGCAGCCTCTCTCTGGATGAGACCCAGTACTTC.

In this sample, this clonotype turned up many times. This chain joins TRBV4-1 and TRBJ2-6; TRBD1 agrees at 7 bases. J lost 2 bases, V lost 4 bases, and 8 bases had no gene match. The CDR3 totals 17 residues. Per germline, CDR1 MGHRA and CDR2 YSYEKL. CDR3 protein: CASSPRDRSTGANVLTF. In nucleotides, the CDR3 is TGCGCCAGCAGCCCCCGGGACAGAAGTACTGGGGCCAACGTCCTGACTTTC.

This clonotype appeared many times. CDR3 nucleotide sequence: TGTGCCAGCCAGAGCTCCTACAATGAGCAGTTCTTC. Protein sequence: CASQSSYNEQFF. The V and J genes are TRBV7-9 and TRBJ2-1; D gene unclear. The CDR3 extends over 12 amino acids. Looked up from germline, CDR1 is SEHNR and CDR2 is FQNEAQ (reference sequence). V lost 8 bases and J lost 0, with 5 bases in between.

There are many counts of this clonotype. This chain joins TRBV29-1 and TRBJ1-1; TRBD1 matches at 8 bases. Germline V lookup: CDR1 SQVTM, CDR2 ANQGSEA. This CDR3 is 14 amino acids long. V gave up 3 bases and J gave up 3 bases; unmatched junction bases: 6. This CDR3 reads CSVDRGRGHTEAFF. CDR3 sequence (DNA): TGCAGCGTTGACCGCGGCAGGGGGCACACTGAAGCTTTCTTT. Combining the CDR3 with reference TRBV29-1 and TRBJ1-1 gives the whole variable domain SAVISQKPSRDICQRGTSLTIQCQVDSQVTMMFWYRQQPGQSLTLIATANQGSEATYESGFVIDKFPISRPNLTFSTLTVSNMSPEDSSIYLCSVDRGRGHTEAFFGQGTRLTVV.

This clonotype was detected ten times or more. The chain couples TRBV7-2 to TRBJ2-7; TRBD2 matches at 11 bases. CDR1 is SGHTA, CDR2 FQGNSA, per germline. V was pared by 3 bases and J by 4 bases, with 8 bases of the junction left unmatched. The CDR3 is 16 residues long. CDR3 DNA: TGTGCCAGCAGCTTTGTTAGCGGGGGGGCAGTTTACGAGCAGTACTTC. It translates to CASSFVSGGAVYEQYF.